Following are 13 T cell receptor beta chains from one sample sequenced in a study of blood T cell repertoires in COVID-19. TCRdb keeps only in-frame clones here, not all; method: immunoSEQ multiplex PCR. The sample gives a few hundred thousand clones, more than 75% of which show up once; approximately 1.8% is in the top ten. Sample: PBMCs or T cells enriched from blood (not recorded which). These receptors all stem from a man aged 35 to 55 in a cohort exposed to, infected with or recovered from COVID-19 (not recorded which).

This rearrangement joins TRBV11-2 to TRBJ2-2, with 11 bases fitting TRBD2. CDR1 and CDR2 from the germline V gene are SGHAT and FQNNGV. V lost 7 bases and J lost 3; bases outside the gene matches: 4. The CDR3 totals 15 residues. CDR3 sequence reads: CASKTSGTYTGELFF. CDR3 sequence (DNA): TGTGCCAGCAAGACTAGCGGGACGTACACCGGGGAGCTGTTTTTT.

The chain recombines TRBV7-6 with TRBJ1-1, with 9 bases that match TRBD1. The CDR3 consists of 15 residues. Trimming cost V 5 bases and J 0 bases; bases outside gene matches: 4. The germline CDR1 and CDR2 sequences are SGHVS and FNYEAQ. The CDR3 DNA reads TGTGCCAGCAGCGTCGGGACAGGGTTGAACACTGAAGCTTTCTTT. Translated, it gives CASSVGTGLNTEAFF.

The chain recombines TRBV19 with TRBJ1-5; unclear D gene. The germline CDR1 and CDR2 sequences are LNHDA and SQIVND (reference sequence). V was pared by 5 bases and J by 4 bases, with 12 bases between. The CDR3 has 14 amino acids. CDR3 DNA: TGTGCCAGTAGTCCGGGGTATGGGAATCAGCCCCAGCATTTT. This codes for CASSPGYGNQPQHF.

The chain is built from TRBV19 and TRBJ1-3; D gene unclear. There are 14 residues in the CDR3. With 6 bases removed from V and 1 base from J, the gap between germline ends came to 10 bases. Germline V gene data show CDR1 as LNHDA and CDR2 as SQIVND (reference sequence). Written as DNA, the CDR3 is TGTGCCAGTAGGCCTATGAGTTCTGGAAACACCATATATTTT. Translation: CASRPMSSGNTIYF.

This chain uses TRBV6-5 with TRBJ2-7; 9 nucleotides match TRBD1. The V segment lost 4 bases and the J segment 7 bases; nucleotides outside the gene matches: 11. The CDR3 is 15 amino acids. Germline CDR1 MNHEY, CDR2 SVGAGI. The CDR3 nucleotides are TGTGCCAGCAGTTCCAACCGGGACAGGGTCGTGGAGCAGTACTTC. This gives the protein CASSSNRDRVVEQYF.

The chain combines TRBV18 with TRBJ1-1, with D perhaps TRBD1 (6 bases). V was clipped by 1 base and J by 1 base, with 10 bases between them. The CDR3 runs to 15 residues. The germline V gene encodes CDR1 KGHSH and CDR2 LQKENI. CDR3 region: CASSPQQGQNTEAFF. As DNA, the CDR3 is TGTGCCAGCTCACCACAACAGGGCCAGAACACTGAAGCTTTCTTT.

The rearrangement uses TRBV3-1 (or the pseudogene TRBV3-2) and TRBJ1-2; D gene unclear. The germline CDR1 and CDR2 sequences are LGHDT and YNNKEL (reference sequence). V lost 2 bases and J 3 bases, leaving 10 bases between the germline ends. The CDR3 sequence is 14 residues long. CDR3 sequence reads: CASSQFSRDYGYTF. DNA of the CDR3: TGTGCCAGCAGCCAATTTAGCCGGGACTATGGCTACACCTTC.

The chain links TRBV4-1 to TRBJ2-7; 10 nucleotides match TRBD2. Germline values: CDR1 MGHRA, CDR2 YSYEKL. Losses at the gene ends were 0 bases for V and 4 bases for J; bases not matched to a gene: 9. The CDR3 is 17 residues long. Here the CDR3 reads CASSQEGLAGARYEQYF. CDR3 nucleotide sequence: TGCGCCAGCAGCCAAGAAGGGCTAGCGGGAGCAAGGTACGAGCAGTACTTC.

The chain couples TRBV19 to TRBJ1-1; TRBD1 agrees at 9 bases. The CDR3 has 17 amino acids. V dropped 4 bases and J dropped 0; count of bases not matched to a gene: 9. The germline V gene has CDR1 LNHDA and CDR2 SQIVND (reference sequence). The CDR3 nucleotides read TGTGCCAGTAGTAGGGAACGACAGGGGGGATTGAACACTGAAGCTTTCTTT. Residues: CASSRERQGGLNTEAFF.

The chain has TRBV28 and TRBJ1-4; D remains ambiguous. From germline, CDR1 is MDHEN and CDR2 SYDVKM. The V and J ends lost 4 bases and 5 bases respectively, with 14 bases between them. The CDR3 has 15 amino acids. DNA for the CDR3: TGTGCCAGCAGTTGGGCGAGGGAGGCAAATGAAAAACTGTTTTTT. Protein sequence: CASSWAREANEKLFF.

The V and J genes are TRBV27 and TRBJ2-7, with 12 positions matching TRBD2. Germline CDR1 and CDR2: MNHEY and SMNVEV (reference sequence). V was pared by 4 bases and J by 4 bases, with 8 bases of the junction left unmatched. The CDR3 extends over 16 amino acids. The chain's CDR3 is CASSSPLAGGPYEQYF. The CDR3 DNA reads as TGTGCCAGCAGTTCGCCTCTAGCGGGAGGGCCGTACGAGCAGTACTTC.

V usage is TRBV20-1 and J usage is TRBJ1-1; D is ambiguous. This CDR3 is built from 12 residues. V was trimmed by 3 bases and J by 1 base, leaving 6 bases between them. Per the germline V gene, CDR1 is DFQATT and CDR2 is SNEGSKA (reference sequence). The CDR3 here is CSASRENTEAFF. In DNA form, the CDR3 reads TGCAGTGCTAGTCGGGAGAACACTGAAGCTTTCTTT.

In DNA form, the CDR3 reads TGTGCCAGCAGGAGACTAGCGGGAGGGGGCGATGAGCAGTTCTTC. Translation: CASRRLAGGGDEQFF. This chain joins TRBV6-5 and TRBJ2-1; 14 bases match TRBD2. The CDR3 consists of 15 residues. Trimming took 6 bases from V and 8 from J; bases not matched to a gene: 6. The germline V gene encodes CDR1 MNHEY and CDR2 SVGAGI.